This TCR beta chain was observed in a study of PD-1 blockade in mismatch repair-deficient tumors. On the study more broadly: Patients had 11 to 13 mismatch repair-deficient cancer types and were previously treated and progressing.

The method was immunoSEQ multiplex PCR; TCRdb's version includes in-frame clones alone and lacks a portion of them. Among around 9,400 clones listed, about 85% were seen once. PCR or immunohistochemistry showed mismatch repair deficiency in every enrolled patient. The TCR-sequenced patients were a few responders to pembrolizumab. The CDR3 sequence is 11 residues long. With 7 bases removed from V and 4 bases from J, the gap between germline ends came to 6 bases. The germline V gene encodes CDR1 LNHDA and CDR2 SQIVND (reference sequence). Study outcomes and limitations: Tumor-resident clones, often absent from pretreatment blood, expanded after pembrolizumab and then contracted.

This clone is a singleton in its sample. Antigen specificity is unknown. The clonotype was recovered from an adult with mismatch repair-deficient cancer. Sequencing was performed on PBMCs, taken approximately 48 weeks after starting pembrolizumab. The chain joins TRBV19 to TRBJ2-3, with no clear D. CDR3 loop: CASTLADTQYF. The CDR3 bases are TGTGCCAGTACCCTCGCAGATACGCAGTATTTT.